This TCR beta chain stems from a study of blood T cell repertoires in COVID-19. Using immunoSEQ multiplex PCR, the repertoire was profiled, and TCRdb retains in-frame clones only, with some absent. The table records fewer than 250,000 clones, 70% to 90% of them present only once. The CDR3 has 14 residues. Trimming removed 4 bases from V and 2 bases from J, with 12 bases in between. CDR1 and CDR2 from the germline V gene are SGHNT and YYREEE (reference sequence). The rearrangement uses TRBV5-4 and TRBJ1-2; perhaps TRBD1 as D (5 bases). The clonotype comes from a woman between 50 and 59 years old with active or convalescent COVID-19. Sequencing was carried out using peripheral blood. The CDR3 loop is CASSLGRQNYGYTF. CDR3 DNA sequence: TGTGCCAGCAGCCTCGGGAGACAGAACTATGGCTACACCTTC.